The sample holds a few counts of the clone carrying this T cell receptor beta chain. MiXCR was run by TCRdb on the RT-PCR reads, yielding one entry per CDR3 protein. Among some 500,000 distinct CDR3 sequences listed, 25% were seen once. The entry originates in a study of response to subunit inactivated influenza vaccine. The germline V gene encodes CDR1 SGHTA and CDR2 FQGNSA. The CDR3 covers 16 residues. V was clipped by 3 bases and J by 6 bases; unmatched bases: 13. The chain is built from TRBV7-2 and TRBJ1-1; TRBD1 aligns across 7 bases. The sample here was CD4+ T cells sorted from PBMCs, taken more than 4 days after vaccination. The receptor was derived from a man aged 45 to 65 who received an inactivated influenza vaccine. CDR3 DNA: TGTGCCAGCAGCTTCTTGGCAGGGGGAGGTTCTGCTGAAGCTTTCTTT. Protein sequence: CASSFLAGGGSAEAFF. Using reference TRBV7-2 and TRBJ1-1 for the parts outside the CDR3, the full variable domain is GAGVSQSPSNKVTEKGKDVELRCDPISGHTALYWYRQSLGQGLEFLIYFQGNSAPDKSGLPSDRFSAERTGGSVSTLTIQRTQQEDSAVYLCASSFLAGGGSAEAFFGQGTRLTVV.